Presented here are 16 T cell receptor beta chains from one specimen sequenced in a study of Graves' ophthalmopathy and Graves' hyperthyroidism. CDR3 regions of TCR beta were amplified from RNA transcripts. After a first-round RT-PCR with HTBI primers, a second-round multiplex PCR was run. TCRdb reprocessed the multiplex PCR reads via MiXCR and lists one record per CDR3 protein. This table holds about 400,000 distinct CDR3 sequences, approximately 16% found once. Specimen: peripheral blood. All receptors come from a woman younger than 35 with Graves' ophthalmopathy.

This clonotype came up many times. The V call is TRBV6-2 or TRBV6-3, the J call TRBJ1-2; the D is unclear. CDR3 length: 14 residues. Trimming removed 0 bases from V and 7 bases from J, with 12 bases in between. The germline gives CDR1 MNHEY, CDR2 SVGEGT. The CDR3 DNA is TGTGCCAGCAGTTACTCGAAAGCGTCTGCTGGCTACACCTTC. This codes for CASSYSKASAGYTF.

The sample holds a few counts of this clonotype. This rearrangement joins TRBV28 to TRBJ2-7; no definite D call. Germline loops: CDR1 MDHEN, CDR2 SYDVKM. Trimming shortened V by 8 bases and J by 0 bases, and 20 bases separated the two germline ends. CDR3 length: 16 residues. The CDR3 DNA reads TGTGCCAGCTATCCGATCTCCCGAACCAGCTCCTACGAGCAGTACTTC. Translation: CASYPISRTSSYEQYF.

This clonotype was detected ten times or more. This chain connects TRBV7-9 to TRBJ2-6, with D unresolved. Deletions cut 5 bases from V and 4 bases from J, with 12 bases between. This CDR3 is built from 15 residues. Germline CDR1 is SEHNR and CDR2 is FQNEAQ (reference sequence). The CDR3 sequence: CASSPTETGANVLTF. The CDR3 DNA is TGTGCCAGCAGCCCCACAGAGACAGGGGCCAACGTCCTGACTTTC.

The genes are TRBV2 and TRBJ2-5; 7 bases align to TRBD1. V was pared by 6 bases and J by 2 bases, with 6 bases of the junction left unmatched. CDR1 SNHLY and CDR2 FYNNEI come from the germline V gene. This CDR3 is built from 14 residues. CDR3 nucleotide sequence: TGTGCCAGCAGGCTTGGACAGGATCAAGAGACCCAGTACTTC. Its translation is CASRLGQDQETQYF.

The chain joins TRBV10-1 to TRBJ2-5; D call uncertain. The length of the CDR3 is 15 residues. The germline gives CDR1 WNHNN, CDR2 SYGVQD (reference sequence). V shed 2 bases and J shed 1 base, with 11 bases lying between them. CDR3 loop: CASSEGLWAQETQYF. The CDR3 DNA is TGCGCCAGCAGTGAGGGCTTGTGGGCCCAAGAGACCCAGTACTTC.

This clonotype was seen just once. This sequence joins TRBV6-1 and TRBJ2-2, with D maybe TRBD2 (7 bases). Per germline, CDR1 MNHNS and CDR2 SASEGT. There are 16 residues in the CDR3. V lost 5 bases to trimming and J lost 4 bases, with 17 bases between them. CDR3 in DNA: TGTGCCAGCAGTAGGGGGGGGCAGGGCGGCACCGGGGAGCTGTTTTTT. It specifies CASSRGGQGGTGELFF.

This clonotype was picked up many times. The chain has TRBV18 and TRBJ2-2; D not resolved. The V and J ends lost 1 base and 3 bases respectively, with 9 bases between them. Germline V lookup: CDR1 KGHSH, CDR2 LQKENI. The length of the CDR3 is 15 residues. The CDR3 spells CASSPQGRYTGELFF. The CDR3 bases are TGTGCCAGCTCACCACAAGGCAGATACACCGGGGAGCTGTTTTTT.

This clonotype was detected ten times or more. The DNA of the CDR3 is TGTGCCTGTGAACAGGGGCGCGAGACCCAGTACTTC. This sequence encodes CACEQGRETQYF. The gene calls are TRBV30 and TRBJ2-5; 7 bases line up with TRBD1. The CDR3 is 12 amino acids. V lost 6 bases and J lost 5; bases outside the gene matches: 6. Germline V gives CDR1 GTSNPN, CDR2 SVGIG (reference sequence).

V usage is TRBV3-1 and J usage is TRBJ1-1, with D unclear. The CDR3 has 12 amino acids. Germline loops: CDR1 LGHDT, CDR2 YNNKEL (reference sequence). Trimming took 4 bases from V and 7 from J, leaving 10 bases between them. The CDR3 nucleotides read TGTGCCAGCAGCCTAAAAGTCGGTGAAGCTTTCTTT. Residues: CASSLKVGEAFF.

This clonotype occurred many times. The V call is TRBV27, the J call TRBJ1-2; 8 nucleotides line up with TRBD1. Germline V gene data show CDR1 as MNHEY and CDR2 as SMNVEV (reference sequence). J lost 5 bases, V lost 0 bases, and 5 bases had no gene match. The CDR3 length is 15 residues. The CDR3 nucleotides are TGTGCCAGCAGTTTATCCCCGACAGGGGTTTATGGCTACACCTTC. Protein: CASSLSPTGVYGYTF.

This clonotype was counted many times. V and J are TRBV20-1 and TRBJ1-1; a possible D gene is TRBD1 (5 bases). V dropped 6 bases and J dropped 6 bases, with 14 bases sitting between them. The germline CDR1 and CDR2 sequences are DFQATT and SNEGSKA (reference sequence). The CDR3 is made up of 12 amino acids. CDR3 nucleotides: TGCAGTGCCCGGATTTGGGGCGCTGAAGCTTTCTTT. Its protein is CSARIWGAEAFF.

The chain is built from TRBV6-2 or TRBV6-3 and TRBJ2-7; 7 bases fit TRBD1. The CDR3 runs 15 residues. With 7 bases clipped from V and 6 bases from J, the junction kept 15 bases outside the gene matches. Germline CDR1 is MNHEY and CDR2 is SVGEGT. The CDR3 is CASTDPDREVSEQYF. The CDR3 DNA is TGTGCCAGCACCGACCCTGACAGGGAAGTCTCCGAGCAGTACTTC.

This clonotype was seen ten or more times. The chain has TRBV28 and TRBJ2-7, with D perhaps matching TRBD1 or TRBD2 (5 bases each). Germline V gene lookup returns CDR1 MDHEN and CDR2 SYDVKM. This CDR3 contains 15 residues. V was trimmed by 7 bases and J by 7 bases, leaving 23 bases between them. This CDR3 reads CASTTPGTTDFEQYF. CDR3 in DNA: TGTGCCAGCACCACCCCCGGGACCACCGACTTTGAGCAGTACTTC.

This clonotype was seen many times. The genes are TRBV29-1 and TRBJ2-5, with 8 bases matching TRBD1. Trimming cost V 3 bases and J 0 bases; bases outside gene matches: 3. This CDR3 is 14 amino acids long. Germline CDR1 is SQVTM and CDR2 is ANQGSEA. CDR3: CSVERTGHQETQYF. In DNA form, the CDR3 reads TGCAGCGTTGAGAGGACAGGGCACCAAGAGACCCAGTACTTC.

The sample holds many counts of this clonotype. The chain is built from TRBV6-2 or TRBV6-3 and TRBJ2-6; no firm D call. The germline V gene encodes CDR1 MNHEY and CDR2 SVGEGT. The CDR3 sequence is 16 residues long. The germline V and J ends were trimmed by 4 bases and 2 bases, with 12 bases remaining between them. The chain's CDR3 is CASSSQLRPGANVLTF. In nucleotides, the CDR3 is TGTGCCAGCAGTTCCCAACTCCGGCCTGGGGCCAACGTCCTGACTTTC.

The chain combines TRBV6-2 or TRBV6-3 with TRBJ1-1; maybe TRBD1 (6 bases). The CDR3 length is 15 residues. Germline-derived CDR1 and CDR2 are MNHEY and SVGEGT. The V end lost 5 bases, the J end lost 5 bases, and 18 bases lay between the germline ends. The CDR3: CASSTQTGGETEAFF. CDR3 sequence (DNA): TGTGCCAGCAGTACCCAGACAGGAGGGGAGACTGAAGCTTTCTTT.